This T cell receptor (beta chain) emerged from a study of T cell changes during pregnancy in multiple sclerosis. Assay used: immunoSEQ multiplex PCR; TCRdb lists only in-frame clones, some missing. The sample carries around 65,000 clones, approximately 90% recorded once. This receptor was identified in a female donor in good health, enrolled as a control in a pregnancy study. This specimen was peripheral blood, taken in the third trimester of pregnancy.

CDR3: CAIGGTGGIDTQYF. The CDR3 DNA follows: TGTGCCATAGGGGGGACAGGGGGCATAGATACGCAGTATTTT. The chain joins TRBV7-6 to TRBJ2-3, with TRBD1 matching 12 bases. CDR1 is SGHVS and CDR2 is FNYEAQ in the germline V gene. Germline trimming cut 10 bases from V and 5 bases from J; bases unmatched to any gene: 7. This CDR3 has 14 amino acids.